What follows describes a single T cell receptor beta chain. TCRdb's table, derived via immunoSEQ multiplex PCR, lists solely in-frame clones and lacks some. Here the sample spans about 53,000 clones, roughly 87% being singletons. Time point of the sample: pretreatment peripheral blood. Patients each gave 1 to 8 samples, pretreatment and on-treatment. This sample is part of a study of PD-L1 blockade in urothelial cancer. Overall study context: Analyzed time points were 3 weeks (second dose) and 6 weeks after therapy began. The median number of T cells present in blood samples was 141,255.

This TCR was recovered from a woman aged 60 to 75 with urothelial cancer. The sequencing here drew on PBMCs, taken around atezolizumab (anti-PD-L1) treatment.

As DNA, the CDR3 is TGCGCCAGCAGCCAAGAGCCTAGCGGGGGGGCGGAACAAGAGACCCAGTACTTC. The encoded protein is CASSQEPSGGAEQETQYF. This sequence joins TRBV4-1 and TRBJ2-5, with 12 bases fitting TRBD2. V was clipped by 0 bases and J by 2 bases; unmatched bases: 7. Germline lookup yields CDR1 MGHRA and CDR2 YSYEKL. This CDR3 region has 18 residues.